One T cell receptor (beta chain) is described in this entry. Its antigen is unidentified. The assay was immunoSEQ multiplex PCR, and TCRdb's table has in-frame clones only and misses some. Among about 140,000 clones listed, roughly nine tenths were seen once. This record comes from a study of T cell responses to AZD1222 COVID-19 vaccine. Broader study findings: Regions 160-218 and 743-854 held dominance among vaccine-associated CD4 TCRs, which spanned spike.

CDR1 is MNHEY, CDR2 SVGEGT, per germline. The J segment lost 5 bases and the V segment lost 2 bases, leaving 6 bases of the junction unmatched. The CDR3 has 16 residues. The V gene is TRBV6-2 or TRBV6-3, the J gene TRBJ2-2; 9 positions agree with TRBD2. The TCR originated in an adult in good health. The sample consisted of peripheral blood, taken on day 0 of AZD1222 vaccination. The CDR3 nucleotides are TGTGCCAGCAGTTACCCGCGGGGGGGCAGAACCGGGGAGCTGTTTTTT. It codes for CASSYPRGGRTGELFF.